These 20 T cell receptor beta chains share one sample of origin, sequenced in a study of siplizumab effects on memory and regulatory T cells. These receptors have no known antigen. Assay: immunoSEQ multiplex PCR; the TCRdb copy retains only in-frame clones and omits some. Counted here are approximately 13,000 clones, roughly 43% occurring once; the ten biggest clones make up roughly a tenth. Cells from the mixed lymphocyte reaction were cocultured for 6 to 7 days at 37°C. Sequencing input: CFSE-low (dividing) CD8+ T cells sorted from an allogeneic mixed lymphocyte reaction. Source of these receptors: a human donor in good health; the cells came from an allogeneic mixed lymphocyte reaction.

This chain links TRBV7-3 with TRBJ2-7, with D tentatively TRBD1 (6 bases). Per the germline V gene, CDR1 is SGHTA and CDR2 is FQGTGA. The V end was cut by 5 bases, the J end by 5 bases, with 16 bases between. CDR3 length: 14 residues. The CDR3, as DNA: TGTGCCAGCAGCAGAACGACAGGTTATCACGAGCAGTACTTC. It translates to CASSRTTGYHEQYF.

The chain links TRBV11-2 to TRBJ2-1; D tentatively fits TRBD1 or TRBD2 (5 bases each). V lost 6 bases and J 2 bases, leaving 17 bases between the germline ends. Germline CDR1 SGHAT, CDR2 FQNNGV. The CDR3 contains 16 residues. CDR3 DNA: TGTGCCAGCAGGAGGTACTTGGGGGTCACCTACAATGAGCAGTTCTTC. This translates into CASRRYLGVTYNEQFF. Variable domain in full (rest from reference TRBV11-2 and TRBJ2-1): EAGVAQSPRYKIIEKRQSVAFWCNPISGHATLYWYQQILGQGPKLLIQFQNNGVVDDSQLPKDRFSAERLKGVDSTLKIQPAKLEDSAVYLCASRRYLGVTYNEQFFGPGTRLTVL.

This chain joins TRBV18 and TRBJ2-7; 8 bases map to TRBD1. The germline gives CDR1 KGHSH, CDR2 LQKENI. This CDR3 comprises 17 residues. V shed 4 bases and J 2 bases; nucleotides not matched to a gene: 13. The CDR3 DNA sequence: TGTGCCAGCTCACTAGCCTACGGGACAGGTGAAACCTACGAGCAGTACTTC. Protein sequence: CASSLAYGTGETYEQYF. The variable domain in full, with the rest retrieved from reference TRBV18 and TRBJ2-7, is NAGVMQNPRHLVRRRGQEARLRCSPMKGHSHVYWYRQLPEEGLKFMVYLQKENIIDESGMPKERFSAEFPKEGPSILRIQQVVRGDSAAYFCASSLAYGTGETYEQYFGPGTRLTVT.

A few counts support this clone. The J gene is TRBJ2-7, the V gene TRBV6-5, with D perhaps matching TRBD2 (6 bases). V was shortened by 0 bases and J by 5 bases, with 11 bases between the two germline ends. The CDR3 covers 14 residues. Germline V gives CDR1 MNHEY, CDR2 SVGAGI. CDR3 region: CASSYSPEGDEQYF. DNA of the CDR3: TGTGCCAGCAGTTACTCTCCGGAGGGCGACGAGCAGTACTTC.

Only a few counts were recorded for this clone. The chain carries TRBV5-1 and TRBJ1-4, with a possible D match to TRBD1 (5 bases). This CDR3 contains 19 residues. Trimming removed 0 bases from V and 4 bases from J, with 22 bases in between. Germline-derived CDR1 and CDR2 are SGHRS and YFSETQ. CDR3 residues: CASSLARMTGDWSNEKLFF. The DNA of the CDR3 is TGCGCCAGCAGCTTGGCAAGAATGACGGGGGATTGGAGTAATGAAAAACTGTTTTTT.

CDR3 sequence reads: CASSYDPVPMNTEAFF. The CDR3 region has the DNA TGTGCCAGCAGTTACGACCCGGTCCCTATGAACACTGAAGCTTTCTTT. This chain joins TRBV6-6 and TRBJ1-1, with D unclear. This CDR3 is built from 16 residues. Looked up from germline, CDR1 is MNHNY and CDR2 is SVGAGI (reference sequence). The V gene lost 2 bases and the J gene lost 0 bases, with 13 bases spanning the gap.

J is TRBJ2-3 and V is TRBV7-9; D might be TRBD2 (6 bases). V lost 3 bases to trimming and J lost 3 bases, with 13 bases between them. The length of the CDR3 is 15 residues. Germline CDR1 SEHNR, CDR2 FQNEAQ (reference sequence). The CDR3 loop reads CASSLAVGGTDTQYF. The CDR3 nucleotides are TGTGCCAGCAGCTTGGCGGTGGGGGGAACAGATACGCAGTATTTT.

The chain has TRBV2 and TRBJ2-7, with a tentative D call TRBD1 (6 bases). The germline CDR1 and CDR2 sequences are SNHLY and FYNNEI. V lost 6 bases and J 0 bases, leaving 12 bases between the germline ends. The CDR3 loop spans 14 amino acids. CDR3 sequence (DNA): TGTGCCAGCAGCAGGACAGCGAGCTCCTACGAGCAGTACTTC. Its protein product is CASSRTASSYEQYF.

This clone was recorded a few times. This rearrangement joins TRBV9 to TRBJ1-4, with D perhaps matching TRBD1 (5 bases). This CDR3 has 15 residues. Trimming took off 0 bases at V and 3 bases at J, with 9 bases between the two ends. Germline V gene data show CDR1 as SGDLS and CDR2 as YYNGEE. CDR3 residues: CASSVEGVANEKLFF. CDR3 DNA sequence: TGTGCCAGCAGCGTAGAAGGGGTGGCTAATGAAAAACTGTTTTTT.

This sequence joins TRBV19 and TRBJ2-1; D unclear. The CDR3 sequence is 16 residues long. V lost 3 bases to trimming and J lost 7 bases, with 19 bases between them. Germline V gene sequence: CDR1 LNHDA, CDR2 SQIVND (reference sequence). This chain's CDR3 is CASSIRAGSIENEQFF. The CDR3, as DNA: TGTGCCAGTAGTATTAGAGCTGGCTCGATCGAGAATGAGCAGTTCTTC.

This clone was seen a handful of times. The J gene is TRBJ2-3, the V gene TRBV27; 11 nucleotides align to TRBD2. Unmatched junction bases numbered 4, after V lost 6 bases and J lost 2 bases. CDR3 length: 15 residues. CDR1 is MNHEY, CDR2 SMNVEV, per germline (reference sequence). CDR3 sequence (DNA): TGTGCCAGCAGCCTACTAGCGGGAGCCACAGATACGCAGTATTTT. Protein sequence: CASSLLAGATDTQYF.

This clone was seen only a few times. V is TRBV27 and J is TRBJ2-1; 13 bases map to TRBD2. CDR1 MNHEY and CDR2 SMNVEV come from the germline V gene (reference sequence). CDR3 size: 17 residues. V shed 5 bases and J 2 bases; nucleotides not matched to a gene: 6. CDR3 nucleotide sequence: TGTGCCAGCAGTCCGATCGGACTAGCGGGAGCCTACAATGAGCAGTTCTTC. Protein: CASSPIGLAGAYNEQFF.

The chain carries TRBV27 and TRBJ2-3; 9 nucleotides agree with TRBD2. The CDR3 extends over 16 amino acids. Losses at the gene ends were 5 bases for V and 2 bases for J; bases not matched to a gene: 8. The germline V gene encodes CDR1 MNHEY and CDR2 SMNVEV (reference sequence). CDR3 nucleotides: TGTGCCAGCAGTCCGCGGACTAGCGAGATCACAGATACGCAGTATTTT. This codes for CASSPRTSEITDTQYF.

This clone was seen a single time. The chain carries TRBV5-1 and TRBJ1-1; D unresolved. Per germline, CDR1 SGHRS and CDR2 YFSETQ. The germline V and J ends were trimmed by 0 bases and 1 base, with 10 bases remaining between them. This CDR3 contains 15 residues. CDR3 loop: CASSLGHNRNTEAFF. Written as DNA, the CDR3 is TGCGCCAGCAGCTTGGGGCACAACAGGAACACTGAAGCTTTCTTT.

This clone is termed medium-sized (0.01 to 0.1%). The chain links TRBV4-1 to TRBJ1-5, with a weak D call TRBD1 (6 bases). The V end was cut by 4 bases, the J end by 7 bases, with 14 bases between. Germline assignment: CDR1 MGHRA and CDR2 YSYEKL. The CDR3 contains 14 residues. CDR3 in amino acids: CASSLGGRAQPQHF. CDR3 sequence (DNA): TGCGCCAGCAGCCTTGGGGGCAGGGCACAGCCCCAGCATTTT.

The V and J genes are TRBV30 and TRBJ2-6, with D perhaps matching TRBD1 or TRBD2 (5 bases each). V was trimmed by 3 bases and J by 4 bases, leaving 10 bases between them. CDR1 and CDR2 (germline): GTSNPN, SVGIG (reference sequence). The CDR3 totals 14 residues. Written as DNA, the CDR3 is TGTGCCTGGAGGCAGGGAGCCGGGGCCAACGTCCTGACTTTC. Translating it yields CAWRQGAGANVLTF.

The chain employs TRBV5-4 and TRBJ2-2; D is possibly TRBD1 (5 bases). The CDR3 has 15 amino acids. V gave up 2 bases and J gave up 1 base, with 9 bases separating them. Germline V lookup: CDR1 SGHNT, CDR2 YYREEE (reference sequence). CDR3 nucleotides: TGTGCCAGCAGCTTAGGTCAGGGGAACACCGGGGAGCTGTTTTTT. Translation: CASSLGQGNTGELFF.

This chain joins TRBV6-1 and TRBJ1-2; 7 bases align to TRBD1. CDR1 is MNHNS and CDR2 is SASEGT in the germline V gene. The CDR3 has 16 amino acids. V lost 2 bases, J lost 4 bases, and 10 bases stayed unmatched. The CDR3 region is CASSEFHRGGSYGYTF. The CDR3 region has the DNA TGTGCCAGCAGTGAATTTCACAGGGGAGGCAGCTATGGCTACACCTTC.

V and J are TRBV7-3 and TRBJ2-5; possibly TRBD2 for D (6 bases). V lost 4 bases and J 3 bases, leaving 12 bases between the germline ends. Germline V gene sequence: CDR1 SGHTA, CDR2 FQGTGA. CDR3 length: 14 amino acids. DNA for the CDR3: TGTGCCAGCAGCTACTTTGGAGGGGAAGAGACCCAGTACTTC. This codes for CASSYFGGEETQYF.

The CDR3, as DNA: TGTGCCAGCACCAAGAGGGGGCGCGACTATGGCTACACCTTC. Protein product: CASTKRGRDYGYTF. V is TRBV6-5 and J is TRBJ1-2, with TRBD1 matching 7 bases. The CDR3 covers 14 residues. Germline CDR1 and CDR2: MNHEY and SVGAGI. Trimming cost V 7 bases and J 3 bases; bases outside gene matches: 8.